This T cell receptor (beta chain) was documented in a study of T cell responses to AZD1222 COVID-19 vaccine. Findings of the study overall: The donors showed a predominance of white British ancestry and of females, with possible underestimation of clonal diversity. Repertoires were collected only later (after the peak T cell response had occurred).

As regards this clone: Its antigen is unknown.

The table came from immunoSEQ multiplex PCR; TCRdb's copy has only in-frame clones and leaves some out. The sample comprises about 42,000 clones, approximately 80% of which are singletons, and 15% to 20% rests with the top ten. The origin of this receptor is an adult who received the AZD1222 COVID-19 vaccine. This sample comprised peripheral blood, obtained 28 days after the second AZD1222 dose.

CDR3 region: CASTRLAGRNNEQFF. The CDR3, as DNA: TGTGCCAGTACCCGACTAGCGGGGAGAAACAATGAGCAGTTCTTC. V is TRBV19 and J is TRBJ2-1; TRBD2 aligns across 11 bases. The CDR3 runs to 15 residues. Germline lookup yields CDR1 LNHDA and CDR2 SQIVND (reference sequence). Losses at the gene ends were 7 bases for V and 5 bases for J; bases not matched to a gene: 7.